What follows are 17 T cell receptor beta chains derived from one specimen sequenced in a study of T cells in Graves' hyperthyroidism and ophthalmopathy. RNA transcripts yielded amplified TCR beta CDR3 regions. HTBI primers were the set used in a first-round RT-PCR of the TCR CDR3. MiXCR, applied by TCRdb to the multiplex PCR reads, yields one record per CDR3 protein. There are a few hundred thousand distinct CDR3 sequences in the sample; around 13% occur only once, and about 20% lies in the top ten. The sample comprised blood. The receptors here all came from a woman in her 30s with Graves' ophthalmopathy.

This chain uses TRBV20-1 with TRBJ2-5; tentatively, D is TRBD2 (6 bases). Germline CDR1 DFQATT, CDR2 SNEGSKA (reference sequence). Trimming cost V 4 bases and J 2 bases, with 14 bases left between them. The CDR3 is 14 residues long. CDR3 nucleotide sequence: TGCAGTGCTAATCGGGCGGGGAGACAAGAGACCCAGTACTTC. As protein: CSANRAGRQETQYF.

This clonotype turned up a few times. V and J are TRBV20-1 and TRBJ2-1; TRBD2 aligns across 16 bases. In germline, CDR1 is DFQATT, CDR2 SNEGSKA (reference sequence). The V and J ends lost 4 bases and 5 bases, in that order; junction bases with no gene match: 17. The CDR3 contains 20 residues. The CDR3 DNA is TGCAGTGCTAACCCGGGACTAGCGGGGGGGCCGAAAATCCCCAACAATGAGCAGTTCTTC. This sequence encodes CSANPGLAGGPKIPNNEQFF.

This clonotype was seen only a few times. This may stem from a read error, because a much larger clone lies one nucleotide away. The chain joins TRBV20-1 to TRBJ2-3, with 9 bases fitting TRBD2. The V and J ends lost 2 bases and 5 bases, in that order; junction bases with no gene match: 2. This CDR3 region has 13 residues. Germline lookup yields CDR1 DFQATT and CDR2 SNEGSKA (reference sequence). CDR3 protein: CSARRAGGDTQYF. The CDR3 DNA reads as TGCAGTGCTAGACGAGCGGGGGGAGATACGCAGTATTTT.

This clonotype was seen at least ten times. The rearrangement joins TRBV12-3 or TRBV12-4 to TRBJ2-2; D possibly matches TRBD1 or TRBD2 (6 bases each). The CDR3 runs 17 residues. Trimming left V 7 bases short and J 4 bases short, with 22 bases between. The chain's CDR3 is CASINGGGQFRTGELFF. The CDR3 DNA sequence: TGTGCCAGCATCAACGGGGGCGGCCAGTTCCGCACCGGGGAGCTGTTTTTT.

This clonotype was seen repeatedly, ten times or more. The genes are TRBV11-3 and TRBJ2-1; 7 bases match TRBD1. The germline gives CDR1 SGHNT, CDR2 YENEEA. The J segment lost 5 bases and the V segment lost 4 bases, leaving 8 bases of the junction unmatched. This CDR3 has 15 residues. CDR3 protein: CASSSGQVGDNEQFF. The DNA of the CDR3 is TGTGCCAGCAGCTCTGGACAGGTTGGAGACAATGAGCAGTTCTTC.

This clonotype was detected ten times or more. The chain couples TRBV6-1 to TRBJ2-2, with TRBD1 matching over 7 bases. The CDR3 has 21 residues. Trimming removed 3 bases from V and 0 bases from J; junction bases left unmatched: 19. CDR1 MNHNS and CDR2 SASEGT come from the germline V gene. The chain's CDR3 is CASSEPRTWPGQATNTGELFF. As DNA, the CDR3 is TGTGCCAGCAGTGAGCCCCGGACCTGGCCCGGACAGGCGACGAACACCGGGGAGCTGTTTTTT.

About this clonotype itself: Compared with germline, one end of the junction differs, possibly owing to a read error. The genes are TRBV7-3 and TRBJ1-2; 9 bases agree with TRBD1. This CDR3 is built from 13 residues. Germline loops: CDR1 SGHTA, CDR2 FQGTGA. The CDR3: CACRDRDNYGYTF. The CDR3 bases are TGTGCCTGCAGGGACAGGGATAACTATGGCTACACCTTC. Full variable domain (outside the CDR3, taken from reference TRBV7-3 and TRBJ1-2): GAGVSQTPSNKVTEKGKYVELRCDPISGHTALYWYRQSLGQGPEFLIYFQGTGAADDSGLPNDRFFAVRPEGSVSTLKIQRTERGDSAVYLCACRDRDNYGYTFGSGTRLTVV.

The CDR3 bases are TGTGCCAGCAGCTTAGTCTCCCGGGGGGCAGGCTATGGCTACACCTTC. Translation: CASSLVSRGAGYGYTF. The rearrangement joins TRBV7-8 to TRBJ1-2, with a possible D match to TRBD1 (6 bases). The CDR3 runs to 16 residues. Germline V gene sequence: CDR1 SGHVS, CDR2 FQNEAQ. With 1 base removed from V and 4 bases from J, the gap between germline ends came to 16 bases. Combining the CDR3 with reference TRBV7-8 and TRBJ1-2 gives the whole variable domain GAGVSQSPRYKVAKRGQDVALRCDPISGHVSLFWYQQALGQGPEFLTYFQNEAQLDKSGLPSDRFFAERPEGSVSTLKIQRTQQEDSAVYLCASSLVSRGAGYGYTFGSGTRLTVV.

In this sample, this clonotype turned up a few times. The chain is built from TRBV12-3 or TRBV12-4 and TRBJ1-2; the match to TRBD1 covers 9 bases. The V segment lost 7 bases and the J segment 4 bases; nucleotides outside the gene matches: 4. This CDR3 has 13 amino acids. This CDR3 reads CASTETGGYGYTF. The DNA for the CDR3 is TGTGCCAGCACCGAGACAGGGGGCTATGGCTACACCTTC.

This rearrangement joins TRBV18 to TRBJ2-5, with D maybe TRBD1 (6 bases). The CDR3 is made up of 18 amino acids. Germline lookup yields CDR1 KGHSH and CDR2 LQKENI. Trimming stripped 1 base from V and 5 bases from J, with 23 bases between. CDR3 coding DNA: TGTGCCAGCTCACCACTGAAGGCACAGGGCTGGCGTAAGGAGACCCAGTACTTC. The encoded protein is CASSPLKAQGWRKETQYF.

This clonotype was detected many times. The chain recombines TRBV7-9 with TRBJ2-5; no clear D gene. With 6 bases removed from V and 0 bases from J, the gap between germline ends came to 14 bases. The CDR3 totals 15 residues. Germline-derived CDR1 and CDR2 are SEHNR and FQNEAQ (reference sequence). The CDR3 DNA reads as TGTGCCAGCAGTTTCCCAAATTTGTACCAAGAGACCCAGTACTTC. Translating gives CASSFPNLYQETQYF.

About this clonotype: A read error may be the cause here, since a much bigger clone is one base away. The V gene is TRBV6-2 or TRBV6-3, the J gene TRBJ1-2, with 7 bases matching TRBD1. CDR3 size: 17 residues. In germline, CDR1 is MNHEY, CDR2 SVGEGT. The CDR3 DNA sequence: TGTGCCAGCAGTTCAGTACGGGACAGAAGAGCTAACTATGGCTGCACCTTC. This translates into CASSSVRDRRANYGCTF.

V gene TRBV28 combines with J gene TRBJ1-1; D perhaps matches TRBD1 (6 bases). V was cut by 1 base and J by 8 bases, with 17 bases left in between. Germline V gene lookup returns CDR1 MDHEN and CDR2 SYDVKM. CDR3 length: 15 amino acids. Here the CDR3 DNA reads TGTGCCAGCAGTTTATCCCAGGGGCCTGTCTGGGAAGCTTTCTTT. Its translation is CASSLSQGPVWEAFF.

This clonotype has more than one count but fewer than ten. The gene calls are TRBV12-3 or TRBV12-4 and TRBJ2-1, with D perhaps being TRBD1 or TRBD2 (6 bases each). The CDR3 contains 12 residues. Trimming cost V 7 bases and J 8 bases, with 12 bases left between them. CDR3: CASKIGGHEQFF. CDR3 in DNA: TGTGCCAGCAAGATCGGGGGCCATGAGCAGTTCTTC.

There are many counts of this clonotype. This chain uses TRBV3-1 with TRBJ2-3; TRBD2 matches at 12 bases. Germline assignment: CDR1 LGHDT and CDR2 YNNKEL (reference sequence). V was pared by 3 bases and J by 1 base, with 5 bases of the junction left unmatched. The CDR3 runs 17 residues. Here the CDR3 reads CASSHYGLAGRTDTQYF. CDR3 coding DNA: TGTGCCAGCAGCCATTACGGACTAGCGGGGCGCACAGATACGCAGTATTTT.

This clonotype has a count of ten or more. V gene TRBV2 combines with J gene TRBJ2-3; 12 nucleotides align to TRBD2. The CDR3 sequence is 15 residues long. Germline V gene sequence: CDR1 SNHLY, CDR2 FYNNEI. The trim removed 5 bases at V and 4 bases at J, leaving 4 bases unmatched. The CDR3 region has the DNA TGTGCCAGCAGTCCTAGCGGGGGGGCCCCAGATACGCAGTATTTT. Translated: CASSPSGGAPDTQYF.

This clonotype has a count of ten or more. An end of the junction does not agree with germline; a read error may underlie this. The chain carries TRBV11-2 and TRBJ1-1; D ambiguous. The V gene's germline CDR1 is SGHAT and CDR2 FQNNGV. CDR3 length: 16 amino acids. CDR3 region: CASSLDTFEMNTEAFF. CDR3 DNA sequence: TGTGCCAGCAGCCTAGACACCTTTGAGATGAACACTGAAGCTTTCTTT. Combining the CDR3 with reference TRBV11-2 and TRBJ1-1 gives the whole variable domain EAGVAQSPRYKIIEKRQSVAFWCNPISGHATLYWYQQILGQGPKLLIQFQNNGVVDDSQLPKDRFSAERLKGVDSTLKIQPAKLEDSAVYLCASSLDTFEMNTEAFFGQGTRLTVV.